One and the same sample provided the 25 T cell receptor beta chains below, sequenced in a study of T cell responses to AZD1222 COVID-19 vaccine. Clones were read by immunoSEQ multiplex PCR, and TCRdb kept only the in-frame ones, dropping some. Found here are 150,000 or so clones, 92% of them singletons; the top ten hold roughly 3.3%. The sequenced sample was peripheral blood, obtained 28 days after the second AZD1222 dose. The receptors here all came from an adult who received the AZD1222 COVID-19 vaccine.

The CDR3 sequence is CATSDYDRATYNEQFF. The CDR3 DNA sequence: TGTGCCACCAGTGACTACGACCGCGCCACCTACAATGAGCAGTTCTTC. The chain uses TRBV24-1 and TRBJ2-1, with D uncertain. CDR3 size: 16 residues. Germline values: CDR1 KGHDR, CDR2 SFDVKD. Trimming shortened V by 4 bases and J by 2 bases, and 14 bases separated the two germline ends.

The rearrangement uses TRBV9 and TRBJ2-5; D ambiguous. Trimming removed 0 bases at V and 3 bases at J, with 9 bases between. From germline, CDR1 is SGDLS and CDR2 YYNGEE. The CDR3 runs 14 residues. CDR3 DNA sequence: TGTGCCAGCAGCGTAGCTCGCGGTGAAGAGACCCAGTACTTC. Its translation: CASSVARGEETQYF.

J is TRBJ2-1 and V is TRBV10-2, with D possibly being TRBD2 (5 bases). From germline, CDR1 is WSHSY and CDR2 SAAADI. Trimming pared 1 base from V and 5 bases from J, leaving 15 bases between. The CDR3 loop spans 16 amino acids. The CDR3 spells CASSELDWYGDNEQFF. In DNA form, the CDR3 reads TGCGCCAGCAGTGAGTTAGACTGGTACGGGGACAATGAGCAGTTCTTC.

The rearrangement joins TRBV6-1 to TRBJ1-2; D unresolved. Germline V lookup: CDR1 MNHNS, CDR2 SASEGT. V was trimmed by 2 bases and J by 3 bases, leaving 7 bases between them. The CDR3 length is 13 residues. In DNA, the CDR3 is TGTGCCAGCAGTGAAAACTTGTACTATGGCTACACCTTC. Translated, it gives CASSENLYYGYTF.

The chain couples TRBV5-1 to TRBJ1-2; D perhaps matches TRBD1 (6 bases). The V gene's germline CDR1 is SGHRS and CDR2 YFSETQ. V was trimmed by 3 bases and J by 3 bases, leaving 15 bases between them. The length of the CDR3 is 15 residues. CDR3 residues: CASSYSGEIDYGYTF. Written as DNA, the CDR3 is TGCGCCAGCAGCTATTCAGGGGAAATCGACTATGGCTACACCTTC.

The chain combines TRBV6-5 with TRBJ1-5; D unresolved. CDR1 is MNHEY, CDR2 SVGAGI, per germline. V was clipped by 8 bases and J by 4 bases, with 9 bases between them. There are 12 residues in the CDR3. CDR3 sequence: CASSEGNQPQHF. CDR3 coding DNA: TGTGCCAGCTCCGAGGGTAATCAGCCCCAGCATTTT.

The V call is TRBV9, the J call TRBJ1-1, with a tentative D call TRBD1 (5 bases). Germline V gene lookup returns CDR1 SGDLS and CDR2 YYNGEE. This CDR3 is built from 13 residues. Trimming shortened V by 6 bases and J by 5 bases, and 14 bases separated the two germline ends. The CDR3 bases are TGTGCCAGCAAGAGGGCTGAGGGGACTGAAGCTTTCTTT. Translated, it gives CASKRAEGTEAFF.

The chain combines TRBV9 with TRBJ2-7; 7 nucleotides line up with TRBD1. Trimming at V came to 4 bases and at J to 1 base, leaving 14 bases not matched to a gene. Germline assignment: CDR1 SGDLS and CDR2 YYNGEE. This CDR3 contains 17 residues. The DNA for the CDR3 is TGTGCCAGCAGCCCAAGGGGCTCCGGGACAGCGTCCTACGAGCAGTACTTC. Its translation is CASSPRGSGTASYEQYF. The entire variable domain, with the rest obtained from reference TRBV9 and TRBJ2-7, is as follows: DSGVTQTPKHLITATGQRVTLRCSPRSGDLSVYWYQQSLDQGLQFLIQYYNGEERAKGNILERFSAQQFPDLHSELNLSSLELGDSALYFCASSPRGSGTASYEQYFGPGTRLTVT.

The genes are TRBV20-1 and TRBJ2-4; TRBD1 or TRBD2 may be the D gene (5 bases each). Trimming removed 3 bases from V and 13 bases from J, with 13 bases in between. Germline loops: CDR1 DFQATT, CDR2 SNEGSKA (reference sequence). The CDR3 is made up of 11 amino acids. CDR3 protein: CSARDFDRQYF. In DNA, the CDR3 is TGCAGTGCTAGGGACTTTGACAGACAGTACTTC.

The chain carries TRBV24-1 and TRBJ2-1; 7 positions match TRBD2. J gave up 12 bases and V 4 bases, and 8 bases lay outside the gene matches. The CDR3 length is 13 residues. Germline V gene sequence: CDR1 KGHDR, CDR2 SFDVKD. The CDR3 DNA reads TGTGCCACCAGTGACTTCGGGGGGAGTCGGCAGTTCTTC. It codes for CATSDFGGSRQFF.

This sequence joins TRBV7-6 and TRBJ2-2; D is unclear. The CDR3 is 15 residues long. Germline CDR1 is SGHVS and CDR2 is FNYEAQ. V dropped 3 bases and J dropped 5 bases, with 13 bases sitting between them. The CDR3 coding sequence is TGTGCCAGCAGCTTCAAGGGCGTAGGGACCGGGGAGCTGTTTTTT. Its translation: CASSFKGVGTGELFF.

This sequence joins TRBV6-5 and TRBJ2-7; the D is unclear. Trimming took off 6 bases at V and 3 bases at J, with 12 bases between the two ends. This CDR3 contains 13 residues. Germline CDR1 reads MNHEY; CDR2 reads SVGAGI. The CDR3 is CASSPGWGYEQYF. The CDR3 DNA follows: TGTGCCAGCAGCCCAGGTTGGGGCTACGAGCAGTACTTC.

The rearrangement links TRBV19 to TRBJ2-5; 7 bases line up with TRBD2. The germline V gene has CDR1 LNHDA and CDR2 SQIVND (reference sequence). J was trimmed by 4 bases and V by 3 bases; bases with no gene match: 11. The CDR3 has 16 amino acids. The CDR3: CASSMAGAPGGETQYF. CDR3 nucleotides: TGTGCCAGTAGTATGGCGGGAGCCCCGGGTGGAGAGACCCAGTACTTC.

The CDR3 sequence: CASSIHGTSASTDTQYF. CDR3 in DNA: TGTGCCAGTAGTATTCACGGGACTAGCGCAAGCACAGATACGCAGTATTTT. The chain recombines TRBV19 with TRBJ2-3; 10 bases agree with TRBD2. This CDR3 comprises 17 residues. The germline V gene has CDR1 LNHDA and CDR2 SQIVND (reference sequence). V shed 3 bases, J shed 0 bases, and the junction held 6 bases outside the gene matches.

The V gene is TRBV12-3 or TRBV12-4, the J gene TRBJ1-2, with D unclear. Trimming stripped 1 base from V and 2 bases from J, with 5 bases between. This CDR3 is built from 13 residues. This CDR3 reads CASSLDSNYGYTF. In DNA form, the CDR3 reads TGTGCCAGCAGTTTAGATTCAAACTATGGCTACACCTTC.

This rearrangement joins TRBV5-6 to TRBJ1-1; D ambiguous. Between the trimmed V and J ends, which lost 0 bases and 5 bases, there was a span of 11 bases. The CDR3 sequence is 14 residues long. Germline V gives CDR1 SGHDT, CDR2 YYEEEE. CDR3 coding DNA: TGTGCCAGCAGCTTGGAGTCACAATGGACTGAAGCTTTCTTT. Amino acids: CASSLESQWTEAFF.

The chain couples TRBV9 to TRBJ1-5; TRBD1 might be the D (6 bases). V lost 3 bases and J 4 bases, leaving 14 bases between the germline ends. Germline lookup yields CDR1 SGDLS and CDR2 YYNGEE. The CDR3 has 15 amino acids. The CDR3 spells CASSGSGALNQPQHF. The CDR3 DNA reads as TGTGCCAGCAGCGGCTCGGGGGCCCTTAATCAGCCCCAGCATTTT. The variable domain in full, with the rest retrieved from reference TRBV9 and TRBJ1-5, is DSGVTQTPKHLITATGQRVTLRCSPRSGDLSVYWYQQSLDQGLQFLIQYYNGEERAKGNILERFSAQQFPDLHSELNLSSLELGDSALYFCASSGSGALNQPQHFGDGTRLSIL.

The V call is TRBV10-3, the J call TRBJ1-2; 7 nucleotides line up with TRBD1. CDR1 and CDR2 from the germline V gene are ENHRY and SYGVKD. The length of the CDR3 is 15 residues. With V trimmed by 4 bases and J by 4 bases, 9 bases remained unmatched. CDR3 DNA sequence: TGTGCCATCAGTGGGGGGGACAGTACCTCCTATGGCTACACCTTC. It encodes CAISGGDSTSYGYTF.

J is TRBJ2-1 and V is TRBV18, with TRBD1 matching 8 bases. Per the germline V gene, CDR1 is KGHSH and CDR2 is LQKENI. The V segment lost 6 bases and the J segment 3 bases; nucleotides outside the gene matches: 4. CDR3 length: 14 residues. As DNA, the CDR3 is TGTGCCAGCTCCGGGACAGGAGGCTACAATGAGCAGTTCTTC. It translates to CASSGTGGYNEQFF. The full variable domain, in which reference TRBV18 and TRBJ2-1 provide the parts outside the CDR3, is NAGVMQNPRHLVRRRGQEARLRCSPMKGHSHVYWYRQLPEEGLKFMVYLQKENIIDESGMPKERFSAEFPKEGPSILRIQQVVRGDSAAYFCASSGTGGYNEQFFGPGTRLTVL.

The rearrangement uses TRBV7-9 and TRBJ1-2; 8 bases agree with TRBD1. Germline-derived CDR1 and CDR2 are SEHNR and FQNEAQ (reference sequence). The V segment lost 4 bases and the J segment 3 bases; nucleotides outside the gene matches: 4. CDR3 length: 14 residues. The CDR3 DNA follows: TGTGCCAGCAGCTCGACAGGGGTTTACTATGGCTACACCTTC. Encoded protein: CASSSTGVYYGYTF.

The chain links TRBV21-1 to TRBJ2-1; whether TRBD2, the table's D call, matches the DNA was not checked. TRBV21-1 is shown as a pseudogene. The CDR3 runs 21 residues. CDR3 DNA sequence: TGTGCCAAGATTAATTGGCTAGCGGTAGAAAAAATAATAAGCTCCTACAATGAGCAGTTCTTC. Its translation is CAKINWLAVEKIISSYNEQFF.

The gene calls are TRBV7-8 and TRBJ1-2; D possibly corresponds to TRBD1 (5 bases). CDR3 length: 13 residues. Germline V gives CDR1 SGHVS, CDR2 FQNEAQ. Trimming left V 8 bases short and J 4 bases short, with 14 bases between. CDR3 loop: CASGAGRIYGYTF. CDR3 coding DNA: TGTGCCAGCGGGGCAGGGCGGATCTATGGCTACACCTTC.

The chain joins TRBV19 to TRBJ2-7; D is unresolved. V lost 5 bases to trimming and J lost 1 base, with 6 bases between them. CDR1 is LNHDA, CDR2 SQIVND, per germline (reference sequence). The CDR3 is made up of 12 amino acids. The CDR3 region is CASSSRSYEQYF. CDR3 DNA sequence: TGTGCCAGTAGTTCTAGATCCTACGAGCAGTACTTC.

The rearrangement joins TRBV6-5 to TRBJ1-6; D is unresolved. Trimming cost V 0 bases and J 9 bases, with 15 bases left between them. The germline V gene has CDR1 MNHEY and CDR2 SVGAGI. This CDR3 contains 16 residues. CDR3 residues: CASSYSVGGGGSPLHF. DNA of the CDR3: TGTGCCAGCAGTTACTCGGTAGGCGGCGGAGGTTCACCCCTCCACTTT.

V gene TRBV11-2 combines with J gene TRBJ1-6, with TRBD1 matching 7 bases. This CDR3 has 14 residues. Germline V gene data show CDR1 as SGHAT and CDR2 as FQNNGV. The J segment lost 7 bases and the V segment lost 6 bases, leaving 6 bases of the junction unmatched. CDR3: CASRYGQANSPLHF. The CDR3 nucleotides are TGTGCCAGCAGATACGGACAGGCCAATTCACCCCTCCACTTT.